The 3 T cell receptor beta chains reported below all come from one sample, sequenced in a study of cytomegalovirus exposure and HLA in healthy donors. Sequencing was performed with immunoSEQ multiplex PCR; in TCRdb, only in-frame clones are kept and a portion is missing. This table holds roughly 100,000 clones, less than 85% found once. Sequenced: PBMCs. All receptors come from a man between 18 and 35 years old in good health and CMV-seropositive.

A single count supports this clone. The J gene is TRBJ1-1, the V gene TRBV6-6; D is ambiguous. From germline, CDR1 is MNHNY and CDR2 SVGAGI (reference sequence). This CDR3 contains 14 residues. Between the trimmed V and J ends, which lost 2 bases and 1 base, there was a span of 8 bases. This CDR3 reads CASSYGQKNTEAFF. Written as DNA, the CDR3 is TGTGCCAGCAGTTACGGGCAGAAGAACACTGAAGCTTTCTTT.

The V gene is TRBV9, the J gene TRBJ2-5; D possibly corresponds to TRBD2 (6 bases). Per germline, CDR1 SGDLS and CDR2 YYNGEE. The CDR3 loop spans 15 amino acids. V lost 0 bases, J lost 5 bases, and 14 bases lay in between. The DNA for the CDR3 is TGTGCCAGCAGCGTAGGAGTCGGGAGCGGTGAGACCCAGTACTTC. Residues: CASSVGVGSGETQYF. Full variable domain (remainder filled in from reference TRBV9 and TRBJ2-5): DSGVTQTPKHLITATGQRVTLRCSPRSGDLSVYWYQQSLDQGLQFLIQYYNGEERAKGNILERFSAQQFPDLHSELNLSSLELGDSALYFCASSVGVGSGETQYFGPGTRLLVL.

The rearrangement joins TRBV18 to TRBJ2-2; TRBD1 matches 10 bases. J gave up 6 bases and V 8 bases, and 9 bases lay outside the gene matches. The CDR3 contains 15 residues. Germline V gene sequence: CDR1 KGHSH, CDR2 LQKENI. The CDR3 loop reads CASALTGGASGELFF. The CDR3, as DNA: TGTGCCAGCGCTCTGACAGGGGGCGCTTCCGGGGAGCTGTTTTTT.